This TCR beta chain comes out of a study of blood T cell repertoires in COVID-19. CDR1 DFQATT and CDR2 SNEGSKA come from the germline V gene (reference sequence). The junction had 6 bases not matched to a gene; V was cut back by 3 bases and J by 13 bases. The CDR3 totals 11 residues. Per the study methods: Nucleated cell number was recorded as an estimate derived from reference gene primer amplification. Clones were sequenced by immunoSEQ multiplex PCR, and TCRdb holds only the in-frame ones, with some missing. The V and J calls and clone size come from that table; D and trimming were worked out from the DNA. The sample yields under 150,000 clones, approximately 85% seen once.

This chain joins TRBV20-1 and TRBJ2-1; 7 bases map to TRBD2. This sequence was found in a woman aged 60-70 years with COVID-19, enrolled during active disease. The sample consisted of peripheral blood. CDR3 sequence: CSARTLADQFF. DNA of the CDR3: TGCAGTGCTAGGACCCTAGCGGACCAGTTCTTC.